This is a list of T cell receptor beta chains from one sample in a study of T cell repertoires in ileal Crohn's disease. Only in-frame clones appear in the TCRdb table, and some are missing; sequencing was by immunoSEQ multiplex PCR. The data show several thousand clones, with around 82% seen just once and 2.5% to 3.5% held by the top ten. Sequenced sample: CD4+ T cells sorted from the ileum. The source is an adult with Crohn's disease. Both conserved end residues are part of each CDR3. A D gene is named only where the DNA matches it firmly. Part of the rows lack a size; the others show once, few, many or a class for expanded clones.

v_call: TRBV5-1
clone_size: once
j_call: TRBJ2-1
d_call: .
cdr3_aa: CASSLAQGSFGEQFF
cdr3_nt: TGCGCCAGCAGCTTGGCCCAGGGAAGTTTCGGCGAGCAGTTCTTC

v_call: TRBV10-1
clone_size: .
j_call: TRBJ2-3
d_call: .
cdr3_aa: CASSKVTSTDTQYF
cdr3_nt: TGCGCCAGCAGTAAAGTTACTAGCACAGATACGCAGTATTTT

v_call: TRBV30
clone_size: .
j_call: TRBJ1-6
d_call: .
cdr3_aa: CAWSYAGGGNSPLHF
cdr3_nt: TGTGCCTGGAGCTACGCGGGGGGAGGCAATTCACCCCTCCACTTT

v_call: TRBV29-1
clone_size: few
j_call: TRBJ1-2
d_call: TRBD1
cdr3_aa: CSVGDRDNYGYTF
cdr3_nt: TGCAGCGTTGGGGACAGAGATAACTATGGCTACACCTTC

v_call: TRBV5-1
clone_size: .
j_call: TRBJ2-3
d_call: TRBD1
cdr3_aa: CASSFGQGATDTQYF
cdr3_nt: TGCGCCAGCAGCTTCGGGCAGGGGGCTACAGATACGCAGTATTTT

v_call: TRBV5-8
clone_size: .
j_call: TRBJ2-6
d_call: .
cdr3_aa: CASSFHISGANVLTF
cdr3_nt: TGTGCCAGCAGCTTCCACATCTCTGGGGCCAACGTCCTGACTTTC

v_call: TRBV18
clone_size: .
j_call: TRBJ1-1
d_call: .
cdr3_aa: CASSPPNNRAEAFF
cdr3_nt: TGTGCCAGCTCACCACCCAACAATCGGGCTGAAGCTTTCTTT

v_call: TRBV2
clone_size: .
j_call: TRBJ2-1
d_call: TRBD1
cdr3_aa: CASSGQGAVNEQFF
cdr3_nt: TGTGCCAGCAGTGGCCAGGGGGCAGTCAATGAGCAGTTCTTC

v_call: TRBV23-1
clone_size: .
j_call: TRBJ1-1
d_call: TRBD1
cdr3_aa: CASSLLDRGETEAFF
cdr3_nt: TGCGCCAGCAGTCTCCTCGACAGGGGGGAGACTGAAGCTTTCTTT

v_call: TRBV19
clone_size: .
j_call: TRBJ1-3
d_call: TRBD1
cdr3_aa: CASSGRGQGRDTIYF
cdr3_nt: TGTGCCAGTAGTGGACGGGGACAGGGTCGCGACACCATATATTTT

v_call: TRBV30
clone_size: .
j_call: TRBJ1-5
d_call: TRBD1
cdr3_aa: CAWSRLGQSNQPQHF
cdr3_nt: TGTGCCTGGAGTCGCTTGGGACAGAGCAATCAGCCCCAGCATTTT

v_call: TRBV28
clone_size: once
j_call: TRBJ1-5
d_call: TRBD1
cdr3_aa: CASSSPDRVGQPQHF
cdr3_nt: TGTGCCAGCAGTTCCCCGGACAGGGTGGGTCAGCCCCAGCATTTT